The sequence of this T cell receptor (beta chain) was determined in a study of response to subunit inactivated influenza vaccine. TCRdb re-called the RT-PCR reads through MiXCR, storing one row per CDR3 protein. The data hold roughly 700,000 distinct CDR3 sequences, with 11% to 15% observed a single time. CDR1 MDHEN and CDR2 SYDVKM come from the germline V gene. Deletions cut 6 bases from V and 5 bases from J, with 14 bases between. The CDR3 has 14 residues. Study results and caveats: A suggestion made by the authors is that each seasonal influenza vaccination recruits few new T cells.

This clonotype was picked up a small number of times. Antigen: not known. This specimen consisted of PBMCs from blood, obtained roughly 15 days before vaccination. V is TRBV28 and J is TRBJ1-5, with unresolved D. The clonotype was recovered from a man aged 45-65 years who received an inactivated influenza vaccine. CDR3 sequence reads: CASSPTELYQPQHF. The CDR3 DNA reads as TGTGCCAGCAGCCCGACTGAACTGTATCAGCCCCAGCATTTT.